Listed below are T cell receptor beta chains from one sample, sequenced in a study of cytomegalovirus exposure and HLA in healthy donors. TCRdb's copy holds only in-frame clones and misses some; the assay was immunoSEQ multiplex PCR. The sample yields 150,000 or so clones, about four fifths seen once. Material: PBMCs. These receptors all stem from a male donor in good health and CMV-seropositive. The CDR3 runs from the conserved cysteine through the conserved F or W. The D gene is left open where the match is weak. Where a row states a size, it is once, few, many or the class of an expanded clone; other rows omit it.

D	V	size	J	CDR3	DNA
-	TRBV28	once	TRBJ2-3	CASSPGDTQYF	TGTGCCAGCAGTCCCGGAGATACGCAGTATTTT
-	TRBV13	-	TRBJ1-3	CASSPQGPAAGNTIYF	TGTGCCAGCAGCCCCCAGGGCCCTGCCGCTGGAAACACCATATATTTT
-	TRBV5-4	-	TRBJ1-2	CASSGGEWYGYTF	TGTGCCAGCAGCGGGGGGGAATGGTATGGCTACACCTTC
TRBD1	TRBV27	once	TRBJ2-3	CASSYPGQGAPSTDTQYF	TGTGCCAGCAGTTACCCCGGACAGGGGGCCCCTAGCACAGATACGCAGTATTTT
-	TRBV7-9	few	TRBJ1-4	CASLATANGEKLFF	TGTGCCAGCCTCGCCACAGCTAACGGTGAAAAACTGTTTTTT
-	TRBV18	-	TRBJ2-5	CASSSRSQETQYF	TGTGCCAGCTCATCAAGGAGTCAAGAGACCCAGTACTTC
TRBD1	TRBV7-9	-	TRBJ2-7	CASSSGQGREQYF	TGTGCCAGCAGCTCCGGACAGGGGCGCGAGCAGTACTTC
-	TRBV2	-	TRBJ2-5	CASRGVSETQYF	TGTGCCAGCAGAGGGGTATCGGAGACCCAGTACTTC
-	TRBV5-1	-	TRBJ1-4	CASSFGQSFNEKLFF	TGCGCCAGCAGCTTCGGACAGAGCTTCAATGAAAAACTGTTTTTT
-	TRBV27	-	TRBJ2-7	CASSLSWGRIEWQYF	TGTGCCAGCAGTTTATCGTGGGGGCGCATCGAGTGGCAGTACTTC
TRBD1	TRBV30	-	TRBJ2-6	CAYRHDRAGANGLTF	TGTGCCTACCGGCACGACAGGGCTGGGGCCAACGGCCTGACTTTC
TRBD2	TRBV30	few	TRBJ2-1	CAWSGLAGGAGYNEQFF	TGTGCCTGGAGTGGTTTAGCGGGAGGGGCGGGGTACAATGAGCAGTTCTTC
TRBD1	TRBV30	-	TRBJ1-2	CAWSVPWGQAGYGYTF	TGTGCCTGGAGTGTACCCTGGGGACAGGCGGGCTATGGCTACACCTTC
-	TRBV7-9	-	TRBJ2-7	CASSLRPTAGNEQYF	TGTGCCAGCAGCTTAAGGCCGACAGCCGGCAACGAGCAGTACTTC
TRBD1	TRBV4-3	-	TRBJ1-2	CASSQTGGANYGYTF	TGCGCCAGCAGCCAAACAGGGGGAGCTAACTATGGCTACACCTTC
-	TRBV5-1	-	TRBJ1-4	CASSSQGQNEKLFF	TGCGCCAGCAGCTCCCAGGGGCAAAATGAAAAACTGTTTTTT
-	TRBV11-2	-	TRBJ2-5	CASSLDGWETQYF	TGTGCCAGCAGCTTAGATGGCTGGGAGACCCAGTACTTC
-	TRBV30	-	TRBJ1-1	CAWTLHTSEAFF	TGTGCCTGGACCCTCCATACTTCCGAAGCTTTCTTT
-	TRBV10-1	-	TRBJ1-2	CASSDKIGYGYTF	TGCGCCAGCAGTGATAAAATCGGGTACGGCTACACCTTC
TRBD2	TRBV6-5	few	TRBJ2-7	CASTWGGEQYF	TGTGCCAGCACTTGGGGGGGCGAGCAGTACTTC
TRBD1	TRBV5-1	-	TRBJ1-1	CASYEGAVNTEAFF	TGCGCCAGCTACGAGGGGGCGGTGAACACTGAAGCTTTCTTT
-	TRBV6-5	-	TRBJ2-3	CASSYSMASSTDTQYF	TGTGCCAGCAGTTACTCGATGGCTAGCAGCACAGATACGCAGTATTTT
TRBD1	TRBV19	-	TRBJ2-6	CASSRGQATGANVLTF	TGTGCCAGTAGTAGGGGACAGGCAACTGGGGCCAACGTCCTGACTTTC
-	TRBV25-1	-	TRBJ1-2	CASSLAGHYGYTF	TGTGCCAGCAGCTTGGCGGGTCACTATGGCTACACCTTC
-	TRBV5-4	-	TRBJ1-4	CASSVGGDNEKLFF	TGTGCCAGCTCCGTCGGGGGGGATAATGAAAAACTGTTTTTT
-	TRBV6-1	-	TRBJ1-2	CASSESVLANYGYTF	TGTGCCAGCAGTGAATCGGTCCTCGCAAACTATGGCTACACCTTC
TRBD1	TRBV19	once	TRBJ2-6	CASRDRTGGTANVLTF	TGTGCCAGCCGGGACCGAACAGGGGGTACGGCCAACGTCCTGACTTTC
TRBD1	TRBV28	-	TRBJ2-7	CASSYSGQVPEQYF	TGTGCCAGCAGTTACTCGGGACAGGTCCCCGAGCAGTACTTC
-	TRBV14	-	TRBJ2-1	CASRGAPYNEQFF	TGTGCCAGCAGAGGGGCCCCCTACAATGAGCAGTTCTTC
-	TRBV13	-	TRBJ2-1	CASSLMAEQFF	TGTGCCAGCAGCTTAATGGCTGAGCAGTTCTTC
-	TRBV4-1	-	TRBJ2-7	CASSQGGGANSYEQYF	TGCGCCAGCAGCCAAGGAGGGGGGGCCAACTCCTACGAGCAGTACTTC
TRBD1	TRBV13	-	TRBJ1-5	CASSFRQGGGHQPQHF	TGTGCCAGCAGCTTTCGACAGGGCGGTGGTCATCAGCCCCAGCATTTT
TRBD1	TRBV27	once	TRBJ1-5	CASSSDRVNQPQHF	TGTGCCAGCAGTTCTGACAGGGTTAATCAGCCCCAGCATTTT
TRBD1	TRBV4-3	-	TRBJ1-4	CASSQDGDRRLEKLFF	TGCGCCAGCAGCCAAGATGGGGACAGGCGCCTAGAAAAACTGTTTTTT
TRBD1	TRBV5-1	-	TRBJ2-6	CASSLTGVPRSGANVLTF	TGCGCCAGCAGCTTAACAGGGGTCCCACGCTCTGGGGCCAACGTCCTGACTTTC
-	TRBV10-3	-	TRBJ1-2	CAISESEGGYGYTF	TGTGCCATCAGTGAGTCAGAAGGGGGATATGGCTACACCTTC
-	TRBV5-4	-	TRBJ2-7	CASSARGSSYEQYF	TGTGCCAGCAGCGCCAGGGGATCCTCCTACGAGCAGTACTTC
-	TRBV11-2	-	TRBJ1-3	CASSLGGAAGNTIYF	TGTGCCAGCAGCTTAGGGGGCGCAGCTGGAAACACCATATATTTT
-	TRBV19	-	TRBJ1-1	CASSVQGLNTEAFF	TGTGCCAGTAGTGTCCAGGGTCTGAACACTGAAGCTTTCTTT
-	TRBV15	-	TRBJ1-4	CATSRGPKEEKLFF	TGTGCCACCAGCAGGGGGCCCAAGGAGGAAAAACTGTTTTTT
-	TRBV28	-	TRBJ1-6	CASSSTSPWNSPLHF	TGTGCCAGCAGTTCGACATCTCCCTGGAATTCACCCCTCCACTTT
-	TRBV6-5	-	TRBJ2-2	CASSRGIANTGELFF	TGTGCCAGTTCCCGGGGGATCGCGAACACCGGGGAGCTGTTTTTT
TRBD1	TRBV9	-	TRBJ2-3	CASSARQGYTDTQYF	TGTGCCAGCAGCGCCAGACAGGGGTACACAGATACGCAGTATTTT
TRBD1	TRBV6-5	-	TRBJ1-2	CASSPRDRGRYTF	TGTGCCAGCAGCCCCCGAGACAGGGGGCGGTACACCTTC
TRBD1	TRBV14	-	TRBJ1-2	CASSQGQNYGYTF	TGTGCCAGCAGCCAGGGACAGAACTATGGCTACACCTTC
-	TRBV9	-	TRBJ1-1	CASSNGQLNTEAFF	TGTGCCAGCAGCAATGGACAGCTGAACACTGAAGCTTTCTTT
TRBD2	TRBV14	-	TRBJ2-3	CASSQKRGLDTQYF	TGTGCCAGCAGCCAAAAGCGGGGCTTAGATACGCAGTATTTT
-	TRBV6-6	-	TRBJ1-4	CASSFHDTTTNEKLFF	TGTGCCAGCAGTTTCCACGACACCACAACTAATGAAAAACTGTTTTTT
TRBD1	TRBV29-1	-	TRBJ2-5	CSVDSEDRAETQYF	TGCAGCGTGGACAGCGAGGACAGGGCAGAGACCCAGTACTTC
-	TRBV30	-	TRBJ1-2	CAWQGNYGYTF	TGTGCCTGGCAGGGGAACTATGGCTACACCTTC
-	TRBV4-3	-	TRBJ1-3	CASSQDMDSRPGNTIYF	TGCGCCAGCAGCCAAGATATGGACAGTCGCCCAGGAAACACCATATATTTT
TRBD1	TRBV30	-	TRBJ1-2	CALTGGNGYTF	TGTGCCTTAACAGGGGGCAATGGCTACACCTTC
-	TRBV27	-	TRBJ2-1	CASSLDIGPYNEQFF	TGTGCCAGCAGTCTTGACATAGGCCCCTACAATGAGCAGTTCTTC
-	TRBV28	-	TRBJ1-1	CASSPPGRMNTEAFF	TGTGCCAGCAGTCCACCGGGGAGAATGAACACTGAAGCTTTCTTT
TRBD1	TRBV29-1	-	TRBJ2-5	CSVYVSGTEETQYF	TGCAGCGTTTACGTATCGGGGACAGAAGAGACCCAGTACTTC
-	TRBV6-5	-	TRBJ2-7	CASSGLYEQYF	TGTGCCAGCTCTGGGCTCTACGAGCAGTACTTC
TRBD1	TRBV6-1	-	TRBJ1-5	CASSFGQGAHQPQHF	TGTGCCAGCAGTTTTGGACAGGGGGCCCATCAGCCCCAGCATTTT
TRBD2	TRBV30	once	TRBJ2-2	CAWSAAGVGGELFF	TGTGCCTGGAGTGCAGCGGGAGTCGGCGGGGAGCTGTTTTTT
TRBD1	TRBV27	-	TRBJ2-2	CASSFEGAAGELFF	TGTGCCAGCAGTTTTGAGGGGGCAGCCGGGGAGCTGTTTTTT
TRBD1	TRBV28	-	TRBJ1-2	CASSFLGQAYGYTF	TGTGCCAGCAGTTTTTTAGGACAGGCCTATGGCTACACCTTC